The text below deals with one T cell receptor beta chain. Antigen unknown. These data originate in a study of HIV-infected patients and healthy controls. The CDR3 sequence is 13 residues long. V gave up 6 bases and J gave up 1 base, with 9 bases separating them. Germline V CDR1 and CDR2: LNHDA, SQIVND (reference sequence). Whole blood was used without fractionation, so all unsorted peripheral T cells were included. Study outcomes and limitations: Compared with untreated HIV+ repertoires, healthy controls showed roughly threefold more distinct CDR3s and higher Shannon diversity. Only sixteen HIV-infected individuals were processed, a major limit on how widely findings apply. Donor HLA types were not determined in the study.

Alpha and beta constant-region primers primed reverse transcription of about 470 ng RNA. Each of the alpha and beta chains got its own library through chain-specific third strand synthesis with indices. TCRdb called the 5' RACE reads again in MiXCR, with one record for every CDR3 protein. The sample has about 16,000 distinct CDR3 sequences; roughly 9% are singletons. The TCR was taken from an adult in good health. The J gene is TRBJ1-1, the V gene TRBV19; D is unclear. The specimen was blood. The CDR3 spells CASRSGPNTEAFF. CDR3 DNA: TGTGCCAGTAGAAGCGGCCCGAACACTGAAGCTTTCTTT.